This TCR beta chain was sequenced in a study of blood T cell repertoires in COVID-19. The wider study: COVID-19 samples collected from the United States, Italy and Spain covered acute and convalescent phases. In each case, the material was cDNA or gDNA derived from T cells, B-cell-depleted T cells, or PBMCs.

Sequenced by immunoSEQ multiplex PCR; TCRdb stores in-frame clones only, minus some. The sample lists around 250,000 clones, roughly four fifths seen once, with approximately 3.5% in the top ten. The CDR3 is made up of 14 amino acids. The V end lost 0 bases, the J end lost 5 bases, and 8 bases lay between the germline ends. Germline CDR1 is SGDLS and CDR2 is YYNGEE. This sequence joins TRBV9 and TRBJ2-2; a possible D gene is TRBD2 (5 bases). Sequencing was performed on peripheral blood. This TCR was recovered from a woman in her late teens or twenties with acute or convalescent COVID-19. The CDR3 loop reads CASSVVGETGELFF. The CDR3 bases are TGTGCCAGCAGCGTAGTTGGGGAGACCGGGGAGCTGTTTTTT.